A single sample gave rise to the 32 T cell receptor beta chains below, sequenced in a study of graft-versus-host responses after intestinal transplantation. The method was immunoSEQ multiplex PCR; TCRdb's version includes in-frame clones alone and lacks a portion of them. The sample contains about 99,000 clones, approximately 90% of which appear only once. These receptors lack a known antigen. The sample was unstimulated CD8+ T cells sorted from spleen or lymph node cells, taken before transplant. The receptors were sampled from a human donor who was the organ donor for an intestinal transplant.

The V and J genes are TRBV2 and TRBJ2-1; 10 nucleotides match TRBD2. The V and J ends lost 8 bases and 10 bases, in that order; junction bases with no gene match: 17. The CDR3 is made up of 16 amino acids. Per the germline V gene, CDR1 is SNHLY and CDR2 is FYNNEI. The CDR3 protein is CASEDSLAGVLREQFF. The CDR3 DNA follows: TGTGCCAGCGAAGACTCCCTAGCGGGAGTACTGCGGGAGCAGTTCTTC.

J is TRBJ1-2 and V is TRBV15, with TRBD1 matching 10 bases. The V and J ends lost 0 bases and 1 base, in that order; junction bases with no gene match: 2. The CDR3 length is 16 residues. CDR1 is LNHNV and CDR2 is YYDKDF in the germline V gene (reference sequence). In DNA, the CDR3 is TGTGCCACCAGCAGAGATAGGGACAGGGGTAACTATGGCTACACCTTC. Protein: CATSRDRDRGNYGYTF.

V is TRBV9 and J is TRBJ2-1, with 10 bases matching TRBD2. CDR3 length: 16 amino acids. Germline lookup yields CDR1 SGDLS and CDR2 YYNGEE. After removal of 1 base from V and 3 bases from J, the junction contained 4 bases not matched to a gene. The CDR3 here is CASSVSSGGYYNEQFF. The CDR3 DNA follows: TGTGCCAGCAGCGTAAGTAGCGGGGGGTACTACAATGAGCAGTTCTTC.

J is TRBJ2-7 and V is TRBV5-1; 14 bases fit TRBD2. The germline gives CDR1 SGHRS, CDR2 YFSETQ. The length of the CDR3 is 16 residues. V was clipped by 4 bases and J by 4 bases; unmatched bases: 7. For the CDR3, the DNA is TGCGCCAGCAGCCAGACTAGCGGGGGGGCTGTTTACGAGCAGTACTTC. Encoded protein: CASSQTSGGAVYEQYF. The variable domain in full, with the rest retrieved from reference TRBV5-1 and TRBJ2-7, is KAGVTQTPRYLIKTRGQQVTLSCSPISGHRSVSWYQQTPGQGLQFLFEYFSETQRNKGNFPGRFSGRQFSNSRSEMNVSTLELGDSALYLCASSQTSGGAVYEQYFGPGTRLTVT.

The chain recombines TRBV7-4 with TRBJ2-1; 7 nucleotides line up with TRBD2. With 2 bases clipped from V and 7 bases from J, the junction kept 5 bases outside the gene matches. The CDR3 runs 14 residues. CDR1 and CDR2 from the germline V gene are SGHVT and SQSDAQ. The CDR3 region has the DNA TGTGCCAGCAGCTTAAGGGACTACCAAAATGAGCAGTTCTTC. This gives the protein CASSLRDYQNEQFF.

DNA for the CDR3: TGTGCCAGCAGCAGCGATGGACAGGGTTCCGAGCAGTACTTC. Residues: CASSSDGQGSEQYF. The J gene is TRBJ2-7, the V gene TRBV5-6, with 8 bases aligning to TRBD1. V trimming: 4 bases; J trimming: 6 bases; junction bases outside the gene matches: 9. Germline CDR1 and CDR2: SGHDT and YYEEEE. CDR3 length: 14 residues.

The chain employs TRBV7-2 and TRBJ2-3; 7 nucleotides agree with TRBD2. This CDR3 is built from 13 residues. After removal of 5 bases from V and 6 bases from J, the junction contained 5 bases not matched to a gene. Germline loops: CDR1 SGHTA, CDR2 FQGNSA. This chain's CDR3 is CASSRDYTDTQYF. The CDR3 coding sequence is TGTGCCAGCAGCCGGGACTACACGGATACGCAGTATTTT. Looking up the rest from reference TRBV7-2 and TRBJ2-3 gives the full variable domain: GAGVSQSPSNKVTEKGKDVELRCDPISGHTALYWYRQSLGQGLEFLIYFQGNSAPDKSGLPSDRFSAERTGGSVSTLTIQRTQQEDSAVYLCASSRDYTDTQYFGPGTRLTVL.

The chain combines TRBV4-1 with TRBJ2-1; a weak D match, TRBD1 (5 bases). The germline gives CDR1 MGHRA, CDR2 YSYEKL. V lost 6 bases to trimming and J lost 8 bases, with 20 bases between them. This CDR3 comprises 15 residues. CDR3: CASSDPRTFYHEQFF. The CDR3 coding sequence is TGCGCCAGCAGTGATCCTAGGACATTTTATCATGAGCAGTTCTTC.

The chain joins TRBV21-1 to TRBJ2-5; the DNA was not used to check the table's D call, TRBD2. TRBV21-1 represents a pseudogene. This CDR3 is built from 15 residues. The CDR3 loop is CASSTRLALEETQYF. The CDR3 DNA reads as TGTGCCAGCAGCACGAGACTAGCGTTGGAGGAGACCCAGTACTTC.

The V and J genes are TRBV5-4 and TRBJ1-2, with D hard to call. CDR3 length: 13 residues. The V end was cut by 4 bases, the J end by 2 bases, with 9 bases between. Germline V gene sequence: CDR1 SGHNT, CDR2 YYREEE (reference sequence). The CDR3 DNA reads TGTGCCAGCAGCAGTGGCGGGAACTATGGCTACACCTTC. This sequence encodes CASSSGGNYGYTF.

The chain uses TRBV11-2 and TRBJ2-5; 9 bases map to TRBD1. CDR1 and CDR2 (germline): SGHAT, FQNNGV. V shed 6 bases, J shed 2 bases, and the junction held 7 bases outside the gene matches. This CDR3 has 15 amino acids. CDR3 sequence: CASSLTGGWQETQYF. The CDR3 DNA is TGTGCCAGCAGTCTGACAGGGGGTTGGCAAGAGACCCAGTACTTC.

The count of this clone is one. This sequence joins TRBV5-1 and TRBJ2-7, with 9 bases matching TRBD1. The CDR3 length is 14 residues. Germline loops: CDR1 SGHRS, CDR2 YFSETQ. Unmatched junction bases numbered 3, after V lost 3 bases and J lost 2 bases. CDR3 nucleotides: TGCGCCAGCAGCTCAGGGACAGGGACCTACGAGCAGTACTTC. This translates into CASSSGTGTYEQYF.

The chain is built from TRBV10-2 and TRBJ2-3, with a tentative D call TRBD2 (5 bases). The CDR3 totals 16 residues. V lost 2 bases to trimming and J lost 4 bases, with 16 bases between them. Germline V lookup: CDR1 WSHSY, CDR2 SAAADI. The CDR3 protein is CASSELARIWADTQYF. In DNA, the CDR3 is TGCGCCAGCAGTGAGCTAGCTAGAATTTGGGCAGATACGCAGTATTTT.

This clone was observed a single time. The chain recombines TRBV28 with TRBJ1-6; D may be TRBD1 (6 bases). The CDR3 covers 17 residues. V was trimmed by 6 bases and J by 0 bases, leaving 15 bases between them. Germline-derived CDR1 and CDR2 are MDHEN and SYDVKM. This CDR3 reads CASSIGGGGSYNSPLHF. Written as DNA, the CDR3 is TGTGCCAGCAGCATCGGGGGGGGCGGCTCCTATAATTCACCCCTCCACTTT.

The V gene is TRBV2, the J gene TRBJ2-3; D is uncertain. Looked up from germline, CDR1 is SNHLY and CDR2 is FYNNEI. V gave up 6 bases and J gave up 2 bases, with 3 bases separating them. This CDR3 has 11 amino acids. CDR3 nucleotides: TGTGCCAGCAGATACACAGATACGCAGTATTTT. Amino acids: CASRYTDTQYF.

The chain is built from TRBV7-9 and TRBJ1-1; D remains ambiguous. The CDR3 has 16 residues. Trimming stripped 2 bases from V and 1 base from J, with 14 bases between. Germline lookup yields CDR1 SEHNR and CDR2 FQNEAQ (reference sequence). CDR3 coding DNA: TGTGCCAGCAGCTTAACCGGCGGAGGGTGGAACACTGAAGCTTTCTTT. Translated, it gives CASSLTGGGWNTEAFF.

This sequence joins TRBV5-1 and TRBJ2-3, with 10 positions matching TRBD2. V lost 4 bases and J lost 5; bases outside the gene matches: 13. Germline CDR1 and CDR2: SGHRS and YFSETQ. The CDR3 is made up of 17 amino acids. The chain's CDR3 is CASSPLGAGGEGDTQYF. The CDR3 bases are TGCGCCAGCAGCCCCCTTGGAGCGGGGGGGGAGGGAGATACGCAGTATTTT.

V and J are TRBV11-2 and TRBJ2-7; 9 bases fit TRBD1. Per germline, CDR1 SGHAT and CDR2 FQNNGV. After removal of 6 bases from V and 4 bases from J, the junction contained 7 bases not matched to a gene. The CDR3 is 14 residues long. CDR3 coding DNA: TGTGCCAGCAGTCCCGGGACAGGGAGTTACGAGCAGTACTTC. This sequence encodes CASSPGTGSYEQYF.

The genes are TRBV11-2 and TRBJ1-1, with D perhaps TRBD1 (6 bases). Trimming cost V 6 bases and J 2 bases, with 10 bases left between them. The CDR3 is made up of 13 amino acids. Germline V gene sequence: CDR1 SGHAT, CDR2 FQNNGV. This CDR3 is CASRQTGNTEAFF. The DNA for the CDR3 is TGTGCCAGCAGGCAGACAGGAAACACTGAAGCTTTCTTT.

The genes are TRBV10-3 and TRBJ2-3, with TRBD2 identical over 7 bases. The V gene end was trimmed by 2 bases and the J gene end by 6 bases; junction bases not matched to a gene: 11. From germline, CDR1 is ENHRY and CDR2 SYGVKD. The CDR3 sequence is 16 residues long. CDR3 nucleotide sequence: TGTGCCATCAGTGAGGGTGCTAGCGGATTGATTGATACGCAGTATTTT. Residues: CAISEGASGLIDTQYF.

This clone occurred once. This chain joins TRBV12-5 and TRBJ1-4; D remains ambiguous. This CDR3 is 14 amino acids long. Germline CDR1 LGHNT, CDR2 FRNRAP. The V gene lost 3 bases and the J gene lost 0 bases, with 5 bases spanning the gap. DNA for the CDR3: TGTGCTAGTGGTTTTTACTCAACTAATGAAAAACTGTTTTTT. It translates to CASGFYSTNEKLFF. Full variable domain (rest looked up from reference TRBV12-5 and TRBJ1-4): DARVTQTPRHKVTEMGQEVTMRCQPILGHNTVFWYRQTMMQGLELLAYFRNRAPLDDSGMPKDRFSAEMPDATLATLKIQPSEPRDSAVYFCASGFYSTNEKLFFGSGTQLSVL.

V and J are TRBV5-1 and TRBJ2-1, with 7 bases fitting TRBD1. Germline V gene data show CDR1 as SGHRS and CDR2 as YFSETQ. V was pared by 2 bases and J by 0 bases, with 2 bases of the junction left unmatched. The CDR3 has 15 amino acids. In nucleotides, the CDR3 is TGCGCCAGCAGCTTTGGACAGGCCTCCTACAATGAGCAGTTCTTC. This sequence encodes CASSFGQASYNEQFF. The entire variable domain, with the rest obtained from reference TRBV5-1 and TRBJ2-1, is as follows: KAGVTQTPRYLIKTRGQQVTLSCSPISGHRSVSWYQQTPGQGLQFLFEYFSETQRNKGNFPGRFSGRQFSNSRSEMNVSTLELGDSALYLCASSFGQASYNEQFFGPGTRLTVL.

This clone was recorded a few times. The chain joins TRBV5-1 to TRBJ2-7; perhaps TRBD1 as D (5 bases). V was trimmed by 1 base and J by 4 bases, leaving 15 bases between them. Germline V gives CDR1 SGHRS, CDR2 YFSETQ. The CDR3 consists of 15 residues. The CDR3 is CASSLSKGAGYEQYF. In DNA form, the CDR3 reads TGCGCCAGCAGCTTGAGCAAAGGGGCTGGGTACGAGCAGTACTTC.

The gene calls are TRBV20-1 and TRBJ2-7; D gene uncertain. The V gene's germline CDR1 is DFQATT and CDR2 SNEGSKA (reference sequence). V was shortened by 8 bases and J by 6 bases, with 14 bases between the two germline ends. The CDR3 totals 11 residues. For the CDR3, the DNA is TGCAGTACGCTATTAAATTCCGAGCAGTACTTC. This codes for CSTLLNSEQYF.

This chain joins TRBV9 and TRBJ1-5; the D gene is possibly TRBD1 (6 bases). The CDR3 spans 18 residues. Germline V lookup: CDR1 SGDLS, CDR2 YYNGEE. Trimming stripped 3 bases from V and 0 bases from J, with 19 bases between. CDR3 amino acids: CASSADSHPYYSNQPQHF. CDR3 coding DNA: TGTGCCAGCAGCGCGGACAGCCACCCCTATTATAGCAATCAGCCCCAGCATTTT.

V usage is TRBV28 and J usage is TRBJ2-7, with 8 bases matching TRBD1. This CDR3 comprises 15 residues. The germline V gene encodes CDR1 MDHEN and CDR2 SYDVKM. The trim removed 5 bases at V and 4 bases at J, leaving 10 bases unmatched. This CDR3 is CASSLNRGILYEQYF. The CDR3 bases are TGTGCCAGCAGTCTCAACAGGGGGATCCTTTACGAGCAGTACTTC. The entire variable domain, with the rest obtained from reference TRBV28 and TRBJ2-7, is as follows: DVKVTQSSRYLVKRTGEKVFLECVQDMDHENMFWYRQDPGLGLRLIYFSYDVKMKEKGDIPEGYSVSREKKERFSLILESASTNQTSMYLCASSLNRGILYEQYFGPGTRLTVT.

V gene TRBV7-6 combines with J gene TRBJ2-1; the D gene is possibly TRBD1 (5 bases). V was clipped by 5 bases and J by 4 bases, with 15 bases between them. Germline loops: CDR1 SGHVS, CDR2 FNYEAQ. The length of the CDR3 is 15 residues. CDR3 in DNA: TGTGCCAGCAGCCGCCAGGGTGAAAAATACAATGAGCAGTTCTTC. It specifies CASSRQGEKYNEQFF.

The chain couples TRBV5-5 to TRBJ2-3; TRBD2 aligns across 8 bases. The V and J ends lost 4 bases and 3 bases, in that order; junction bases with no gene match: 7. The CDR3 extends over 15 amino acids. CDR1 and CDR2 (germline): SGHKS, YYEKEE (reference sequence). The chain's CDR3 is CASSPGTRVTDTQYF. The CDR3, as DNA: TGTGCCAGCAGCCCCGGGACTAGAGTTACAGATACGCAGTATTTT.

This chain uses TRBV5-1 with TRBJ2-7; 9 nucleotides agree with TRBD2. CDR1 is SGHRS, CDR2 YFSETQ, per germline. V shed 0 bases and J 3 bases; nucleotides not matched to a gene: 7. This CDR3 is 16 amino acids long. For the CDR3, the DNA is TGCGCCAGCAGCTTGGGCGGGAGGGCGGGATTCTACGAGCAGTACTTC. Protein product: CASSLGGRAGFYEQYF.

About this clone: Relative to the germline gene, one junction end is altered; a read error may explain this. The V and J genes are TRBV5-1 and TRBJ2-2; the match to TRBD1 covers 7 bases. The CDR3 is 16 amino acids. CDR1 is SGHRS, CDR2 YFSETQ, per germline. CDR3 sequence (DNA): TGCGCCAGCAGCAACCTAGAGGGGGCGAACAACGGGGAGCTGTTTTTT. This translates into CASSNLEGANNGELFF.

V gene TRBV2 combines with J gene TRBJ2-1; 10 bases are shared with TRBD2. Germline values: CDR1 SNHLY, CDR2 FYNNEI. Trimming took 8 bases from V and 6 from J; bases not matched to a gene: 7. There are 14 residues in the CDR3. The CDR3 sequence is CASSSGGAPNEQFF. The CDR3 nucleotides are TGTGCCAGCTCAAGCGGGGGGGCTCCCAATGAGCAGTTCTTC.

The chain joins TRBV7-9 to TRBJ2-1; possible D gene TRBD1, 5 bases. The CDR3 spans 16 residues. The germline CDR1 and CDR2 sequences are SEHNR and FQNEAQ (reference sequence). Trimming removed 4 bases at V and 1 base at J, with 14 bases between. DNA of the CDR3: TGTGCCAGCAGCTATCGTTCCAGGGATTCCTACAATGAGCAGTTCTTC. Its translation: CASSYRSRDSYNEQFF.